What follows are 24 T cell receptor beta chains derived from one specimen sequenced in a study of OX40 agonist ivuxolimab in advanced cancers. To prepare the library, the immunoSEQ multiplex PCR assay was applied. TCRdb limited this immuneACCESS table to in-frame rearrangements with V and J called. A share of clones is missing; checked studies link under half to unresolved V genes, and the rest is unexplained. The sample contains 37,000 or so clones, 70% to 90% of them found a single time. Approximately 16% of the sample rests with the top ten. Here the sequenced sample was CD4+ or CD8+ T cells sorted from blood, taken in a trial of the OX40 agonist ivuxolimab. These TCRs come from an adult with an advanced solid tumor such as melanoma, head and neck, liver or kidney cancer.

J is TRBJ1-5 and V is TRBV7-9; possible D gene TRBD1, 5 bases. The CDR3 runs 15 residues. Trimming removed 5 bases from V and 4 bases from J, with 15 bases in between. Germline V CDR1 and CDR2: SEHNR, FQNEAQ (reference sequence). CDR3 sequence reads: CASSASGTQNQPQHF. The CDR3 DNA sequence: TGTGCCAGCAGCGCCTCCGGGACCCAAAATCAGCCCCAGCATTTT.

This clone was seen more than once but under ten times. This chain's CDR3 is CASSSREDEAFF. CDR3 sequence (DNA): TGTGCCAGCAGCTCCAGGGAGGATGAAGCTTTCTTT. The rearrangement uses TRBV7-9 and TRBJ1-1, with D tentatively TRBD1 (5 bases). The V and J ends lost 4 bases and 7 bases respectively, with 10 bases between them. The CDR3 is 12 amino acids. The germline gives CDR1 SEHNR, CDR2 FQNEAQ (reference sequence).

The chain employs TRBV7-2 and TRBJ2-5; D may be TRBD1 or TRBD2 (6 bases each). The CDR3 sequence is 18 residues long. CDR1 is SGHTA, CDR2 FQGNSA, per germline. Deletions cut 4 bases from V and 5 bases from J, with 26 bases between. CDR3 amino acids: CASSWGAGAWGSGETQYF. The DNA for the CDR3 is TGTGCCAGCAGCTGGGGGGCAGGGGCGTGGGGTTCCGGTGAGACCCAGTACTTC.

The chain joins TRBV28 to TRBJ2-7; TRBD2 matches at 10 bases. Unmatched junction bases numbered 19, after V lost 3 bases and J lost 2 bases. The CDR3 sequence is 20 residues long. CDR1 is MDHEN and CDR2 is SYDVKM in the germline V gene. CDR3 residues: CASSFPLLLAGPPPTYEQYF. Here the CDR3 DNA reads TGTGCCAGCAGTTTTCCCCTTTTACTAGCGGGGCCACCCCCCACCTACGAGCAGTACTTC.

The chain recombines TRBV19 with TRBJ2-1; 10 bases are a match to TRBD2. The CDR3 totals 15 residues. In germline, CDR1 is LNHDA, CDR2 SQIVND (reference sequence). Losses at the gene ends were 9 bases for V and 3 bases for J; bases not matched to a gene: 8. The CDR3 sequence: CASSFTSGDYNEQFF. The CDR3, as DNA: TGTGCCAGCTCGTTTACTAGCGGGGACTACAATGAGCAGTTCTTC. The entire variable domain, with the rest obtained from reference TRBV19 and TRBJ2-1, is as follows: DGGITQSPKYLFRKEGQNVTLSCEQNLNHDAMYWYRQDPGQGLRLIYYSQIVNDFQKGDIAEGYSVSREKKESFPLTVTSAQKNPTAFYLCASSFTSGDYNEQFFGPGTRLTVL.

In nucleotides, the CDR3 is TGTGCCAGCAGCCAAGTAATGAAAGCCCCTTACAATGAGCAGTTCTTC. Protein sequence: CASSQVMKAPYNEQFF. The chain links TRBV14 to TRBJ2-1; no firm D call. Germline V lookup: CDR1 SGHDN, CDR2 FVKESK. Trimming removed 1 base from V and 4 bases from J, with 14 bases in between. This CDR3 region has 16 residues.

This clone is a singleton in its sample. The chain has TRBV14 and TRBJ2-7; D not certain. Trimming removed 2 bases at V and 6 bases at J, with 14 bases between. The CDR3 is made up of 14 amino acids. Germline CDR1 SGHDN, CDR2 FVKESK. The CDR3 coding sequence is TGTGCCAGCAGCCAATACGGCACTTACTTCGAGCAGTACTTC. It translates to CASSQYGTYFEQYF. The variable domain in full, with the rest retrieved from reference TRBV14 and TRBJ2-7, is EAGVTQFPSHSVIEKGQTVTLRCDPISGHDNLYWYRRVMGKEIKFLLHFVKESKQDESGMPNNRFLAERTGGTYSTLKVQPAELEDSGVYFCASSQYGTYFEQYFGPGTRLTVT.

CDR3 sequence reads: CASSRNERTLNEQFF. The CDR3 nucleotides read TGTGCCAGCAGCAGGAACGAAAGGACCCTCAATGAGCAGTTCTTC. This chain uses TRBV7-3 with TRBJ2-1; D uncertain. With 5 bases removed from V and 6 bases from J, the gap between germline ends came to 17 bases. The CDR3 covers 15 residues. Germline values: CDR1 SGHTA, CDR2 FQGTGA.

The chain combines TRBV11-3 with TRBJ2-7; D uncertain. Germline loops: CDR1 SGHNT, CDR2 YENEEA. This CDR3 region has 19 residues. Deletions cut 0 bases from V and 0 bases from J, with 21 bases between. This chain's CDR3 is CASSLDMVDRPLSSYEQYF. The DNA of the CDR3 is TGTGCCAGCAGCTTAGATATGGTAGACCGTCCGTTAAGCTCCTACGAGCAGTACTTC.

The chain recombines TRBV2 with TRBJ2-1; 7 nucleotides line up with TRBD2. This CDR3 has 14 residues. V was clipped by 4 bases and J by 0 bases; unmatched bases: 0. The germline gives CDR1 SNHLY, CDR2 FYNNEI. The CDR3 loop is CASSGGGSYNEQFF. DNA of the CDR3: TGTGCCAGCAGTGGCGGGGGCTCCTACAATGAGCAGTTCTTC.

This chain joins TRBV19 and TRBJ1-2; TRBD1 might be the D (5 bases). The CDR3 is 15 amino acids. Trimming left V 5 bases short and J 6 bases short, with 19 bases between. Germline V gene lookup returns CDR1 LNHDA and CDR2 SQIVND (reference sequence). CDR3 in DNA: TGTGCCAGTAGTCCCCGGGAGGGGCCTTATGATGGCTACACCTTC. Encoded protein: CASSPREGPYDGYTF.

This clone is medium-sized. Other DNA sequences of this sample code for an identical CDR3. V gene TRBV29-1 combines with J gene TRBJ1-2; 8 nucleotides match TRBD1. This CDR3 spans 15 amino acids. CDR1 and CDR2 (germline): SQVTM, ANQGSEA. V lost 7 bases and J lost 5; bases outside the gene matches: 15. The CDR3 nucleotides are TGCAGCGCGGACACAGGGGGGGGAGAGGAATATGGCTACACCTTC. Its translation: CSADTGGGEEYGYTF.

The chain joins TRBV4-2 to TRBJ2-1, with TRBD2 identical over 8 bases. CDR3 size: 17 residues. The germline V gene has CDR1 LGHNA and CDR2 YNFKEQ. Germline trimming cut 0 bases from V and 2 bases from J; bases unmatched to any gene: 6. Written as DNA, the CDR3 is TGTGCCAGCAGCCAAGATAGCGGGGTAAGCCCCTACAATGAGCAGTTCTTC. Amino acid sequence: CASSQDSGVSPYNEQFF.

For the CDR3, the DNA is TGCGCCAGCAGCCAAGCCCGGGACGCCTTTTACGAGCAGTACTTC. It yields the protein CASSQARDAFYEQYF. The rearrangement uses TRBV4-3 and TRBJ2-7; D could derive from TRBD1 or TRBD2 (5 bases each). CDR3 length: 15 amino acids. Per the germline V gene, CDR1 is LGHNA and CDR2 is YSLEER. V lost 1 base and J lost 4, with 14 bases in between.

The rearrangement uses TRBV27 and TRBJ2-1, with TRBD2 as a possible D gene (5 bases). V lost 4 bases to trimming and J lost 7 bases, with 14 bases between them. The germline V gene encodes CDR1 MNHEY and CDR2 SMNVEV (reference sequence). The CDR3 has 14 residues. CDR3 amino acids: CASSWSRGENEQFF. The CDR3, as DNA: TGTGCCAGCAGTTGGTCCCGGGGTGAGAATGAGCAGTTCTTC.

The CDR3 DNA sequence: TGTGCCAGTAGTATCGGGGGGACCATATATTTT. It is translated as CASSIGGTIYF. This rearrangement joins TRBV19 to TRBJ1-3; D may be TRBD1 (5 bases). The V gene lost 3 bases and the J gene lost 10 bases, with 7 bases spanning the gap. There are 11 residues in the CDR3. Germline V gene lookup returns CDR1 LNHDA and CDR2 SQIVND (reference sequence).

This chain's CDR3 is CASRQGAEGYTF. The CDR3 DNA reads as TGTGCCAGCCGGCAGGGGGCGGAGGGCTACACCTTC. V usage is TRBV5-6 and J usage is TRBJ1-2; 8 nucleotides match TRBD1. Germline V gene sequence: CDR1 SGHDT, CDR2 YYEEEE. V dropped 7 bases and J dropped 8; count of bases not matched to a gene: 7. The CDR3 runs to 12 residues. The whole variable domain, filled in from reference TRBV5-6 and TRBJ1-2, reads DAGVTQSPTHLIKTRGQQVTLRCSPKSGHDTVSWYQQALGQGPQFIFQYYEEEERQRGNFPDRFSGHQFPNYSSELNVNALLLGDSALYLCASRQGAEGYTFGSGTRLTVV.

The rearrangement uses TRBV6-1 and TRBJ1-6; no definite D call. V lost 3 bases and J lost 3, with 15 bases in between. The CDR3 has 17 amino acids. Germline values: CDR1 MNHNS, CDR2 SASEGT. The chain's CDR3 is CASSDGLWGGYNSPLHF. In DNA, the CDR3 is TGTGCCAGCAGTGATGGACTGTGGGGAGGCTATAATTCACCCCTCCACTTT.

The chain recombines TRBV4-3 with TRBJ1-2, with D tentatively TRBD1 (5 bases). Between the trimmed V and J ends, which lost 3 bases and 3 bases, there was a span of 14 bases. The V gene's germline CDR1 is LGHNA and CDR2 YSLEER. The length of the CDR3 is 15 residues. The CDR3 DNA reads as TGCGCCAGCAGCCAGCGGACACCTTACGACTATGGCTACACCTTC. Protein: CASSQRTPYDYGYTF.

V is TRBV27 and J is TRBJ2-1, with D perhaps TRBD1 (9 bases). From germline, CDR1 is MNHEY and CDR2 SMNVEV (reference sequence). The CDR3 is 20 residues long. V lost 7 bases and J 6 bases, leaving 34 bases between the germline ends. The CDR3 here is CASNFEGGQGHPSGFNEQFF. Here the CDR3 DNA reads TGTGCCAGCAACTTTGAGGGTGGACAGGGGCACCCTAGCGGGTTCAATGAGCAGTTCTTC.

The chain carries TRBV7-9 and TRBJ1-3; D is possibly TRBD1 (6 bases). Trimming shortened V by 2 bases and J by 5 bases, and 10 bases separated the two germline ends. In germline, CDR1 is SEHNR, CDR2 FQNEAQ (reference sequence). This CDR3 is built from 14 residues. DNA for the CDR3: TGTGCCAGCAGCTTATCAACAGGGAGAAACACCATATATTTT. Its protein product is CASSLSTGRNTIYF.

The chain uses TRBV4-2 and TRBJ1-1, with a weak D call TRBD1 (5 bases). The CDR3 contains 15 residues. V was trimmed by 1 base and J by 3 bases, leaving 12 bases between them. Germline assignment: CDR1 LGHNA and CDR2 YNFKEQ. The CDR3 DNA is TGTGCCAGCAGCCAAGTTGTAGGGGAGGACACTGAAGCTTTCTTT. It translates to CASSQVVGEDTEAFF.

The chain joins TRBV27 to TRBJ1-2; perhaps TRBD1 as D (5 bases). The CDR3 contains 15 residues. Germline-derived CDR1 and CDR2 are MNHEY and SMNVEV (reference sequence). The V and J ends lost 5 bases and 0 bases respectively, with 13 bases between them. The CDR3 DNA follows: TGTGCCAGCAGTGAAGACAGTTTTTCTAACTATGGCTACACCTTC. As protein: CASSEDSFSNYGYTF.

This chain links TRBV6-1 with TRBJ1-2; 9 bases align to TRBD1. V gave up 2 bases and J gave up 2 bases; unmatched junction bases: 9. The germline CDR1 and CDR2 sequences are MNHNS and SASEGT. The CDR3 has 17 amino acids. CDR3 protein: CASSEKRQGVANYGYTF. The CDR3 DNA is TGTGCCAGCAGTGAAAAGAGACAGGGGGTTGCGAACTATGGCTACACCTTC.